These 10 T cell receptor beta chains were sequenced from one sample in a study of T cell repertoires in cytomegalovirus infection. TCRdb called the reads again in MiXCR, with one record for every CDR3 protein. Among 200,000 or so distinct CDR3 sequences listed, 38% were seen once. The antigens of these receptors remain unknown. The input for sequencing was CD8+ T cells from cultured PBMCs, taken from culture after CMV antigen stimulation. These TCRs come from a human donor in good health (CMV status not recorded). Some clones in this sample may be carry-over from other donors' samples.

This chain connects TRBV25-1 to TRBJ2-1; no clear D. The CDR3 has 15 amino acids. Trimming removed 4 bases from V and 6 bases from J, with 16 bases in between. CDR1 is MGHDK, CDR2 SYGVNS, per germline. The CDR3 nucleotides are TGTGCCAGCAGTGTAGGGCGTCGGGTCCGCAATGAGCAGTTCTTC. This translates into CASSVGRRVRNEQFF.

This clonotype was seen a handful of times. The V call is TRBV12-3 or TRBV12-4, the J call TRBJ2-1; D is unresolved. The length of the CDR3 is 15 residues. V lost 2 bases, J lost 0 bases, and 8 bases lay in between. The chain's CDR3 is CASSLSRSSYNEQFF. The CDR3 DNA sequence: TGTGCCAGCAGTTTATCCCGGAGCTCCTACAATGAGCAGTTCTTC.

This chain links TRBV7-3 with TRBJ2-2; 10 bases line up with TRBD2. The CDR3 spans 15 residues. From germline, CDR1 is SGHTA and CDR2 FQGTGA. After removal of 8 bases from V and 5 bases from J, the junction contained 8 bases not matched to a gene. The CDR3: CASQMTSGSTGELFF. Here the CDR3 DNA reads TGTGCCAGCCAAATGACTAGCGGGTCTACCGGGGAGCTGTTTTTT.

To note about this clonotype: The final CDR3 position lacks the conserved phenylalanine or tryptophan, pointing to a likely read error. The V and J genes are TRBV7-9 and TRBJ2-1, with D possibly being TRBD1 or TRBD2 (5 bases each). The CDR3 runs to 16 residues. V was trimmed by 5 bases and J by 3 bases, leaving 17 bases between them. Germline V gene data show CDR1 as SEHNR and CDR2 as FQNEAQ (reference sequence). In DNA form, the CDR3 reads TGTGCCAGCAGCCTGAGAGGGCAGGGAATCTACAATGAGCAGTTCTTA. Its translation is CASSLRGQGIYNEQFL.

The chain recombines TRBV27 with TRBJ1-5; TRBD1 agrees at 7 bases. Germline V gives CDR1 MNHEY, CDR2 SMNVEV (reference sequence). V lost 7 bases and J lost 6; bases outside the gene matches: 3. The CDR3 is made up of 12 amino acids. The CDR3 protein is CASKTGVQPQHF. In DNA, the CDR3 is TGTGCCAGCAAAACAGGGGTTCAGCCCCAGCATTTT.

This clonotype occurred many times. The V gene is TRBV28, the J gene TRBJ1-2; no reliable D call. The V and J ends lost 4 bases and 0 bases respectively, with 24 bases between them. This CDR3 region has 19 residues. Germline loops: CDR1 MDHEN, CDR2 SYDVKM. CDR3 region: CASSSLFYGGRTSNYGYTF. DNA of the CDR3: TGTGCCAGCAGTTCTCTCTTTTATGGTGGACGGACTTCTAACTATGGCTACACCTTC.

In this sample, this clonotype turned up a few times. The chain carries TRBV6-1 and TRBJ2-1; D may match TRBD1 or TRBD2 (5 bases each). The CDR3 is 19 residues long. V lost 1 base and J lost 2, with 21 bases in between. The germline gives CDR1 MNHNS, CDR2 SASEGT. DNA of the CDR3: TGTGCCAGCAGTGAAGGAATTGAGGGGTTGGGGTTCCCCTACAATGAGCAGTTCTTC. Residues: CASSEGIEGLGFPYNEQFF.

This clonotype was observed a few times. V and J are TRBV11-2 and TRBJ2-5; 12 nucleotides match TRBD2. The trim removed 1 base at V and 4 bases at J, leaving 1 base unmatched. The CDR3 has 15 amino acids. Germline CDR1 is SGHAT and CDR2 is FQNNGV. The CDR3 here is CASSLVLAGGETQYF. In nucleotides, the CDR3 is TGTGCCAGCAGCTTAGTACTAGCGGGAGGAGAGACCCAGTACTTC. Drawing the rest from reference TRBV11-2 and TRBJ2-5, the complete variable domain is EAGVAQSPRYKIIEKRQSVAFWCNPISGHATLYWYQQILGQGPKLLIQFQNNGVVDDSQLPKDRFSAERLKGVDSTLKIQPAKLEDSAVYLCASSLVLAGGETQYFGPGTRLLVL.

V usage is TRBV13 and J usage is TRBJ1-1; no firm D call. Germline V CDR1 and CDR2: PRHDT, FYEKMQ (reference sequence). The V gene lost 5 bases and the J gene lost 5 bases, with 9 bases spanning the gap. This CDR3 has 12 residues. The CDR3 DNA sequence: TGTGCCAGCAGCCGTGAGGGAACTGAAGCTTTCTTT. It translates to CASSREGTEAFF. The full variable domain, rest sourced from reference TRBV13 and TRBJ1-1, is AAGVIQSPRHLIKEKRETATLKCYPIPRHDTVYWYQQGPGQDPQFLISFYEKMQSDKGSIPDRFSAQQFSDYHSELNMSSLELGDSALYFCASSREGTEAFFGQGTRLTVV.

V and J are TRBV19 and TRBJ2-1; TRBD1 agrees at 8 bases. Germline lookup yields CDR1 LNHDA and CDR2 SQIVND (reference sequence). Unmatched junction bases numbered 18, after V lost 1 base and J lost 7 bases. This CDR3 is 19 amino acids long. In DNA form, the CDR3 reads TGTGCCAGTAGTATAGTTGGACAGGGTCCGACTGAGGGAAAAAATGAGCAGTTCTTC. Translating gives CASSIVGQGPTEGKNEQFF.